Detailed here is one TCR beta chain. The data were obtained in a study of blood T cell repertoires in COVID-19. Study context: Samples taken during acute and convalescent COVID-19 were collected in the United States, Italy and Spain. T cells, B-cell-depleted T cells, or PBMCs provided the cDNA or gDNA that served as material.

Trimming stripped 0 bases from V and 4 bases from J, with 10 bases between. The CDR3 runs 14 residues. CDR1 SGDLS and CDR2 YYNGEE come from the germline V gene. Assay: immunoSEQ multiplex PCR; the TCRdb copy retains only in-frame clones and omits some. The sample has approximately 330,000 clones; around 90% are singletons. The origin of this receptor is a man younger than 45 with COVID-19, enrolled during active disease. Sequencing input: peripheral blood. This chain joins TRBV9 and TRBJ1-1; D is undetermined. Written as DNA, the CDR3 is TGTGCCAGCAGCGTAGTTAGAGTCATCACTGAAGCTTTCTTT. It yields the protein CASSVVRVITEAFF. Complete variable domain (other parts from reference TRBV9 and TRBJ1-1): DSGVTQTPKHLITATGQRVTLRCSPRSGDLSVYWYQQSLDQGLQFLIQYYNGEERAKGNILERFSAQQFPDLHSELNLSSLELGDSALYFCASSVVRVITEAFFGQGTRLTVV.